The next 21 T cell receptor beta chains were all read from a single sample in a study of T cells in localized non-small cell lung cancer. TCRdb's copy holds only in-frame clones and misses some; the assay was immunoSEQ multiplex PCR. The data contain some 36,000 clones, roughly 90% of them singletons. This material consisted of peripheral blood mononuclear cells, taken before any cancer treatment. These TCRs come from a male donor at least 60 years old with stage II lung adenocarcinoma.

This CDR3 reads CASSQGGAVSGRGDTQYF. CDR3 nucleotides: TGTGCCAGCAGCCAAGGAGGCGCGGTTAGCGGGAGAGGGGATACGCAGTATTTT. The chain combines TRBV4-2 with TRBJ2-3, with TRBD2 matching 9 bases. V shed 1 base and J 6 bases; nucleotides not matched to a gene: 14. The CDR3 has 18 amino acids. Germline CDR1 LGHNA, CDR2 YNFKEQ.

The chain is built from TRBV5-1 and TRBJ2-3, with D tentatively TRBD1 (5 bases). The CDR3 has 12 residues. Between the trimmed V and J ends, which lost 7 bases and 5 bases, there was a span of 11 bases. Germline loops: CDR1 SGHRS, CDR2 YFSETQ. The CDR3 DNA reads TGCGCCAGCTTGGACATCGAAGATACGCAGTATTTT. Its protein is CASLDIEDTQYF.

V and J are TRBV19 and TRBJ2-6, with D uncertain. Germline V lookup: CDR1 LNHDA, CDR2 SQIVND (reference sequence). V shed 7 bases and J shed 0 bases, with 10 bases lying between them. This CDR3 region has 15 residues. The CDR3 DNA follows: TGTGCCAGTATCAACAGCCGCTCTGGGGCCAACGTCCTGACTTTC. Translated, it gives CASINSRSGANVLTF.

The chain uses TRBV2 and TRBJ1-5; D is ambiguous. Germline CDR1 reads SNHLY; CDR2 reads FYNNEI. V shed 8 bases and J shed 2 bases, with 10 bases lying between them. This CDR3 comprises 13 residues. The CDR3 DNA reads TGTGCCAGCGATATAGATGGCAATCAGCCCCAGCATTTT. Its protein product is CASDIDGNQPQHF.

This clone showed up just once. The chain couples TRBV6-1 to TRBJ2-3; 13 positions match TRBD2. After removal of 5 bases from V and 4 bases from J, the junction contained 3 bases not matched to a gene. This CDR3 spans 15 amino acids. CDR1 is MNHNS and CDR2 is SASEGT in the germline V gene. The CDR3 DNA reads TGTGCCAGCAGTTGGACTAGCGGGAGATCAGATACGCAGTATTTT. Amino acid sequence: CASSWTSGRSDTQYF.

The chain recombines TRBV19 with TRBJ2-1; D is possibly TRBD2 (6 bases). The CDR3 runs 14 residues. V was pared by 4 bases and J by 4 bases, with 11 bases between. Germline values: CDR1 LNHDA, CDR2 SQIVND (reference sequence). As DNA, the CDR3 is TGTGCCAGTAGTACCCCGGGACTTTACAATGAGCAGTTCTTC. Translating gives CASSTPGLYNEQFF.

This rearrangement joins TRBV30 to TRBJ2-2; D not certain. Germline values: CDR1 GTSNPN, CDR2 SVGIG (reference sequence). This CDR3 has 15 residues. The germline V and J ends were trimmed by 2 bases and 5 bases, with 15 bases remaining between them. The CDR3 sequence: CAWSSPRLGTGELFF. In DNA, the CDR3 is TGTGCCTGGAGTTCCCCCCGACTTGGAACCGGGGAGCTGTTTTTT. Full variable domain (missing parts from reference TRBV30 and TRBJ2-2): SQTIHQWPATLVQPVGSPLSLECTVEGTSNPNLYWYRQAAGRGLQLLFYSVGIGQISSEVPQNLSASRPQDRQFILSSKKLLLSDSGFYLCAWSSPRLGTGELFFGEGSRLTVL.

CDR3: CASSPYPQTSGMNTGELFF. DNA of the CDR3: TGCGCCAGCAGCCCCTACCCCCAGACTAGCGGGATGAACACCGGGGAGCTGTTTTTT. The rearrangement uses TRBV4-1 and TRBJ2-2; 11 bases match TRBD2. Losses at the gene ends were 4 bases for V and 1 base for J; bases not matched to a gene: 11. The CDR3 spans 19 residues. The germline V gene has CDR1 MGHRA and CDR2 YSYEKL.

This clone was picked up a small number of times. The chain recombines TRBV5-4 with TRBJ2-1, with 7 bases identical to TRBD2. V lost 4 bases and J lost 6; bases outside the gene matches: 10. The CDR3 totals 15 residues. Germline values: CDR1 SGHNT, CDR2 YYREEE (reference sequence). The CDR3 reads CASSDGGRGSNEQFF. CDR3 bases: TGTGCCAGCAGCGACGGGGGGAGAGGGAGCAATGAGCAGTTCTTC.

This chain links TRBV28 with TRBJ2-3, with TRBD2 identical over 7 bases. Germline loops: CDR1 MDHEN, CDR2 SYDVKM. With 2 bases clipped from V and 5 bases from J, the junction kept 4 bases outside the gene matches. This CDR3 contains 14 residues. The CDR3 DNA sequence: TGTGCCAGCAGTTTACGGCTAGCGGTAGATACGCAGTATTTT. Encoded protein: CASSLRLAVDTQYF.

The table lists this clone with a few counts. The CDR3 here is CASSRDRGGYGYTF. CDR3 coding DNA: TGTGCCAGCAGTAGAGACAGGGGGGGGTATGGCTACACCTTC. The chain carries TRBV6-5 and TRBJ1-2; 9 bases are shared with TRBD1. V lost 5 bases to trimming and J lost 5 bases; unmatched junction nucleotides: 6. The CDR3 loop spans 14 amino acids. From germline, CDR1 is MNHEY and CDR2 SVGAGI.

The rearrangement joins TRBV20-1 to TRBJ2-5; weak D call: TRBD2 (5 bases). From germline, CDR1 is DFQATT and CDR2 SNEGSKA (reference sequence). V lost 7 bases, J lost 5 bases, and 11 bases lay in between. The CDR3 totals 11 residues. In DNA form, the CDR3 reads TGCAGTGAGGCGAGAGGGGAGACCCAGTACTTC. Its translation is CSEARGETQYF.

CDR3 amino acids: CASTNPSLLSPQYF. CDR3 nucleotide sequence: TGTGCCAGCACCAACCCCTCTCTCCTCTCTCCTCAGTATTTT. This rearrangement joins TRBV5-6 to TRBJ2-3; D not resolved. Per the germline V gene, CDR1 is SGHDT and CDR2 is YYEEEE. The CDR3 runs 14 residues. Between the trimmed V and J ends, which lost 6 bases and 12 bases, there was a span of 23 bases.

The CDR3 spells CASSFRSGSNQPQHF. The CDR3 DNA reads TGTGCCAGCAGTTTCAGGTCCGGGAGCAATCAGCCCCAGCATTTT. The chain joins TRBV27 to TRBJ1-5; D is ambiguous. Germline loops: CDR1 MNHEY, CDR2 SMNVEV (reference sequence). The CDR3 runs 15 residues. Trimming took off 3 bases at V and 1 base at J, with 10 bases between the two ends.

V and J are TRBV6-5 and TRBJ1-4; D is uncertain. Trimming removed 4 bases at V and 8 bases at J, with 11 bases between. The germline V gene encodes CDR1 MNHEY and CDR2 SVGAGI. The CDR3 contains 13 residues. The CDR3 is CASSFRSAEKLFF. CDR3 bases: TGTGCCAGCAGTTTTCGATCGGCGGAAAAACTGTTTTTT.

The V and J genes are TRBV6-1 and TRBJ1-1; D unresolved. This CDR3 has 15 residues. CDR1 and CDR2 from the germline V gene are MNHNS and SASEGT. V was pared by 2 bases and J by 5 bases, with 15 bases between. The CDR3 is CASSESGVLWTEAFF. CDR3 bases: TGTGCCAGCAGTGAATCCGGAGTTCTATGGACTGAAGCTTTCTTT.

The V call is TRBV15, the J call TRBJ1-2; weak D call: TRBD1 (6 bases). The CDR3 is 12 residues long. V dropped 2 bases and J dropped 5 bases, with 6 bases sitting between them. The germline V gene has CDR1 LNHNV and CDR2 YYDKDF (reference sequence). CDR3 bases: TGTGCCACCAGCAGACAGGGGTATGGCTACACCTTC. Translating it yields CATSRQGYGYTF.

This clone was seen once. The J gene is TRBJ2-1, the V gene TRBV4-1, with 11 bases lining up with TRBD2. The CDR3 contains 17 residues. Per germline, CDR1 MGHRA and CDR2 YSYEKL. V lost 4 bases and J lost 9; bases outside the gene matches: 14. This CDR3 reads CASSRSGISGRATEQFF. DNA of the CDR3: TGCGCCAGCAGCCGCAGTGGGATTAGCGGGAGGGCCACTGAGCAGTTCTTC.

The chain couples TRBV20-1 to TRBJ1-5; no reliable D call. The CDR3 contains 11 residues. The germline V gene has CDR1 DFQATT and CDR2 SNEGSKA (reference sequence). V shed 6 bases and J shed 5 bases, with 8 bases lying between them. This CDR3 is CSAIGDQPQHF. The CDR3 bases are TGCAGTGCCATAGGCGATCAGCCCCAGCATTTT.

V is TRBV20-1 and J is TRBJ1-2; no firm D call. The V and J ends lost 3 bases and 8 bases respectively, with 10 bases between them. Germline V lookup: CDR1 DFQATT, CDR2 SNEGSKA (reference sequence). This CDR3 contains 11 residues. DNA of the CDR3: TGCAGTGCTAGCGGTAGAGGAGGCTACACCTTC. Amino acids: CSASGRGGYTF.

The chain carries TRBV5-1 and TRBJ2-2; possibly TRBD1 for D (6 bases). Deletions cut 3 bases from V and 1 base from J, with 13 bases between. CDR3 length equals 16 residues. Germline-derived CDR1 and CDR2 are SGHRS and YFSETQ. The CDR3 coding sequence is TGCGCCAGCAGCTCCCGGGGACACCTGAACACCGGGGAGCTGTTTTTT. This encodes CASSSRGHLNTGELFF.